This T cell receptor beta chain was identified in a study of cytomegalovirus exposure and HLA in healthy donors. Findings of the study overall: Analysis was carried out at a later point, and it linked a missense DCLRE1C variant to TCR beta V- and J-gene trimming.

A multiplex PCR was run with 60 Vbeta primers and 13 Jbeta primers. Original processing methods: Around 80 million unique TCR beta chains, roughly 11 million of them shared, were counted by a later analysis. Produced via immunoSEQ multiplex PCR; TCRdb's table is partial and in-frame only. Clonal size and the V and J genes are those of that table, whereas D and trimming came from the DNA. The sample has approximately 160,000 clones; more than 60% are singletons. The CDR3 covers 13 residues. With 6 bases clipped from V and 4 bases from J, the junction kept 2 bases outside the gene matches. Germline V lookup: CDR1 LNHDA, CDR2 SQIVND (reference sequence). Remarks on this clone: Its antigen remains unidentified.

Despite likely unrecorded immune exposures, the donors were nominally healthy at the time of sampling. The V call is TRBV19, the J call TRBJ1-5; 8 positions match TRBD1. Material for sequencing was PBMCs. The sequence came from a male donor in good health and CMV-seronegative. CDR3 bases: TGTGCCAGTAGGGACAGGGCTAATCAGCCCCAGCATTTT. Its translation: CASRDRANQPQHF.